A single T cell receptor beta chain is shown here with its context. TCRdb's copy holds only in-frame clones and misses some; the assay was immunoSEQ multiplex PCR. The table lists about 140,000 clones, around 78% of them singletons. These data originate in a study of blood T cell repertoires in COVID-19. The CDR3 has 19 residues. V was pared by 4 bases and J by 0 bases, with 19 bases between. Germline assignment: CDR1 LNHDA and CDR2 SQIVND (reference sequence). This TCR was sampled from a woman of 80 years or more with active or convalescent COVID-19. V is TRBV19 and J is TRBJ1-6; unclear D gene. Sequenced material: peripheral blood. CDR3 region: CASSKTLWSLSSYNSPLHF. In DNA form, the CDR3 reads TGTGCCAGTAGTAAAACTCTCTGGTCTCTAAGCTCCTATAATTCACCCCTCCACTTT.